The clone carrying this T cell receptor (beta chain) was observed a handful of times. TCRdb independently ran MiXCR on the 5' RACE reads; one entry per CDR3 protein. The sample has 640,000 or so distinct CDR3 sequences, roughly 6% seen once. Germline assignment: CDR1 ENHRY and CDR2 SYGVKD. The CDR3 sequence is 17 residues long. The V segment lost 5 bases and the J segment 1 base; nucleotides outside the gene matches: 10. The sample comes from a study of identical twins. Input material: naive T cells sorted from blood. V gene TRBV10-3 combines with J gene TRBJ2-5, with TRBD2 matching over 10 bases. This sequence originates from a man between 18 and 29 years old in good health. The CDR3 DNA reads as TGTGCCATCAGTCACGATCCGGGACTAGCGACCCAAGAGACCCAGTACTTC. It specifies CAISHDPGLATQETQYF.